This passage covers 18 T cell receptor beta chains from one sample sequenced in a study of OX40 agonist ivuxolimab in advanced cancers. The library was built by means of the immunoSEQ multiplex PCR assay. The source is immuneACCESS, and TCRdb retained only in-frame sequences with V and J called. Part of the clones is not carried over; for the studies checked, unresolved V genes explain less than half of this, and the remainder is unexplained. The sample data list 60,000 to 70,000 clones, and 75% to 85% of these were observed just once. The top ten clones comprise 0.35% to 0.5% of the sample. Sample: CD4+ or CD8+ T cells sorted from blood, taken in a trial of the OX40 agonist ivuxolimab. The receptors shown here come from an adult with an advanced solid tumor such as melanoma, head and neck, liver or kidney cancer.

The CDR3 sequence is CASSQYRANYGYTF. The CDR3 DNA follows: TGTGCCAGCAGCCAATACAGGGCGAACTATGGCTACACCTTC. The V gene is TRBV5-4, the J gene TRBJ1-2, with D maybe TRBD1 (6 bases). Germline CDR1 reads SGHNT; CDR2 reads YYREEE (reference sequence). CDR3 size: 14 residues. Trimming removed 4 bases from V and 2 bases from J, with 12 bases in between. Supplemented by reference TRBV5-4 and TRBJ1-2, the full variable domain reads ETGVTQSPTHLIKTRGQQVTLRCSSQSGHNTVSWYQQALGQGPQFIFQYYREEENGRGNFPPRFSGLQFPNYSSELNVNALELDDSALYLCASSQYRANYGYTFGSGTRLTVV.

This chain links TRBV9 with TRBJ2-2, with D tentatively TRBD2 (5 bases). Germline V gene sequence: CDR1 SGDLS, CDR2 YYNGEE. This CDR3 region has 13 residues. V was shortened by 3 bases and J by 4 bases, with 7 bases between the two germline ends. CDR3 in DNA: TGTGCCAGCAGCGCCACTAGCACCGGGGAGCTGTTTTTT. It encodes CASSATSTGELFF.

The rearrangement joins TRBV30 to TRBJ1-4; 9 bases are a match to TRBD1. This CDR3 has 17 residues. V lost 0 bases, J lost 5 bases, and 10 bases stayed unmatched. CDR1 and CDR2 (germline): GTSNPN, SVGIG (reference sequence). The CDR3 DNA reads TGTGCCTGGAGTGTAGTTGGGACAGGGCGGTCGAATGAAAAACTGTTTTTT. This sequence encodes CAWSVVGTGRSNEKLFF.

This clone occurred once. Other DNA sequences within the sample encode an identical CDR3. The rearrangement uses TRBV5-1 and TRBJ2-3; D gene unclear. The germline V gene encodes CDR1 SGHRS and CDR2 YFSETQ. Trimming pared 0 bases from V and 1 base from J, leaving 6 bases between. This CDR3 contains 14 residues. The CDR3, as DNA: TGCGCCAGCAGCTTGGACACCCGCACAGATACGCAGTATTTT. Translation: CASSLDTRTDTQYF. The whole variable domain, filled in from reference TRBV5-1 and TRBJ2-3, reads KAGVTQTPRYLIKTRGQQVTLSCSPISGHRSVSWYQQTPGQGLQFLFEYFSETQRNKGNFPGRFSGRQFSNSRSEMNVSTLELGDSALYLCASSLDTRTDTQYFGPGTRLTVL.

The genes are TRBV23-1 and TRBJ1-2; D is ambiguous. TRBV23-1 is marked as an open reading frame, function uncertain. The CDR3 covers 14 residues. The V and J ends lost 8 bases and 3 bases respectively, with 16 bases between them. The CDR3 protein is CASPRWRTYYGYTF. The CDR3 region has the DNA TGCGCCAGCCCCCGCTGGAGGACTTACTATGGCTACACCTTC.

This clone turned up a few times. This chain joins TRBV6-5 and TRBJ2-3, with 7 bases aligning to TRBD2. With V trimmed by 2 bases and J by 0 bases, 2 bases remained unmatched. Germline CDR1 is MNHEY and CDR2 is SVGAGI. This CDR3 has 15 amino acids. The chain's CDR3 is CASSYDSGSTDTQYF. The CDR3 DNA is TGTGCCAGCAGTTACGATAGCGGGAGCACAGATACGCAGTATTTT.

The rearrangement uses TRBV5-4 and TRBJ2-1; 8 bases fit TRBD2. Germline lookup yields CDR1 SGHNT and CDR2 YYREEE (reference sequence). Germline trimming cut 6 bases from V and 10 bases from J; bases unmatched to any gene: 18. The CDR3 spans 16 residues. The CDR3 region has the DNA TGTGCCAGCACCTCGGGAGGACGGGGGGGCGTTCGGGAGCAGTTCTTC. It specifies CASTSGGRGGVREQFF.

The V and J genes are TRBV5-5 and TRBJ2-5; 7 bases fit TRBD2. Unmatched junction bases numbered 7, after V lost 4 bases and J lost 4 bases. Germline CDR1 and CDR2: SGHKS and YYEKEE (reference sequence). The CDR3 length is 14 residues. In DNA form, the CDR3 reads TGTGCCAGCAGCCCTAGGACTAGTCGAGAGACCCAGTACTTC. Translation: CASSPRTSRETQYF.

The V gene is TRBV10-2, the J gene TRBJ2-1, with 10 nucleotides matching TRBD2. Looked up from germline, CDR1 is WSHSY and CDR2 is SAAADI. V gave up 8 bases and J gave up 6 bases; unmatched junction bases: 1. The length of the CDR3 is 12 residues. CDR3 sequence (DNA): TGCGCCAGCGGACTAGCGGTCAATGAGCAGTTCTTC. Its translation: CASGLAVNEQFF.

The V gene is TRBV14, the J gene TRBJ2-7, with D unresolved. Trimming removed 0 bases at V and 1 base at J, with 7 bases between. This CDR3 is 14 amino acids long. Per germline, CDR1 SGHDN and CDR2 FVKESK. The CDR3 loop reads CASSQDYGSYEQYF. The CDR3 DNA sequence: TGTGCCAGCAGCCAAGACTACGGATCCTACGAGCAGTACTTC.

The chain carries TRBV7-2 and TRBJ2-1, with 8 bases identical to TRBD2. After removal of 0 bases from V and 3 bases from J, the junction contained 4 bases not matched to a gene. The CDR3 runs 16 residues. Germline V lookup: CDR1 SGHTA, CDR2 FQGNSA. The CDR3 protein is CASSLALAGGYNEQFF. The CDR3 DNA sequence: TGTGCCAGCAGCTTAGCTCTGGCGGGAGGCTACAATGAGCAGTTCTTC.

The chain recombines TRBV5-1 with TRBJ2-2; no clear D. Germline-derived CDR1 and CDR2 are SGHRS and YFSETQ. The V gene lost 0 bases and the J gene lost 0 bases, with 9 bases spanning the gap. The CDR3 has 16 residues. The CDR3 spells CASSLDPPANTGELFF. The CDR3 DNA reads TGCGCCAGCAGCTTGGACCCCCCGGCGAACACCGGGGAGCTGTTTTTT.

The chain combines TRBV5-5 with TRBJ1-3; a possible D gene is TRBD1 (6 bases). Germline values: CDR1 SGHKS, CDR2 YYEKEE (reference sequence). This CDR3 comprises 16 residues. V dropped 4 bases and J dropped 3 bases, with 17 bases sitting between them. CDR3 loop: CASSVQGGFGGNTIYF. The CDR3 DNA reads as TGTGCCAGCAGCGTACAGGGCGGGTTCGGTGGAAACACCATATATTTT.

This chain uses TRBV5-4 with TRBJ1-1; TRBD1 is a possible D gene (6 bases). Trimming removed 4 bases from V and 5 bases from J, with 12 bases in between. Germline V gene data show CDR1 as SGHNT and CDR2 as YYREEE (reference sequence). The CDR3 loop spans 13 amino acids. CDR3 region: CASSPQGRTEAFF. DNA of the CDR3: TGTGCCAGCAGCCCACAGGGAAGAACTGAAGCTTTCTTT.

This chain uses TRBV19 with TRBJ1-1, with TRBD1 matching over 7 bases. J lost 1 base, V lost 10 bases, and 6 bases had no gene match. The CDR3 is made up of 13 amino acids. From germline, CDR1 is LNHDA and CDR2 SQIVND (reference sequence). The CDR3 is CATNRDRNTEAFF. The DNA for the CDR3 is TGTGCCACCAATCGGGACAGGAACACTGAAGCTTTCTTT.

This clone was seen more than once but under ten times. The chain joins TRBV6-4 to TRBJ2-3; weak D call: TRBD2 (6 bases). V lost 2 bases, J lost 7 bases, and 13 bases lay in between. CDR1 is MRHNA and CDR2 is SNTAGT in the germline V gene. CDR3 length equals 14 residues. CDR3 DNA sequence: TGTGCCAGCAGTGACAGGGCGGGGCGGCATACGCAGTATTTT. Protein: CASSDRAGRHTQYF.

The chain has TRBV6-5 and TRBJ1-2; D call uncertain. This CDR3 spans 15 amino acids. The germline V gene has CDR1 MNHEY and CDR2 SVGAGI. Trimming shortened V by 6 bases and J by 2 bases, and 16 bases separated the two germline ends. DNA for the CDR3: TGTGCCAGCAGACGCACAAAGGCTTCCAACTATGGCTACACCTTC. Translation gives CASRRTKASNYGYTF.

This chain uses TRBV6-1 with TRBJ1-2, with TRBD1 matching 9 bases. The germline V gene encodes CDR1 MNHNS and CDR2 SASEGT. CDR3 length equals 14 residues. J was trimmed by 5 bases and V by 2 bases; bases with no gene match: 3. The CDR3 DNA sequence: TGTGCCAGCAGTGAAAGGGGACAGGGATATGGCTACACCTTC. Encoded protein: CASSERGQGYGYTF.